The present T cell receptor beta chain was sequenced within a study of T cell responses to AZD1222 COVID-19 vaccine (dated by TCRdb to the early 2020s). With respect to the entire study: AZD1222 recipients with second doses at about 4 weeks or about 12 weeks were pooled, because spike-specific TCR depth and breadth did not differ between schedules. Trial participants were enrolled into age subgroups of 18-55, 56-69 and 70-plus years, which contained 148, 28 and 57 TCR-sequenced participants, respectively. A total of 233 trial participants underwent TCR sequencing, of whom 200 to 220 received two doses of AZD1222 and 26 received two doses of the MenACWY control vaccine. What the work shows at the level of the full study, not this receptor alone: Only five to seven AZD1222 recipients were SARS-CoV-2 seropositive at baseline, limiting conclusions about previously exposed vaccinees. A significant rise in spike-specific TCR breadth and depth was observed after two AZD1222 doses relative to day 0 and relative to MenACWY recipients. Because no samples from the day 14 peak response were available, repertoires could be characterized only after the peak T cell response. The 56-69-year group was small, and its depth increase did not reach significance, likely because of low power. Vaccine-associated CD4 TCRs spanned the whole spike protein, with dominant responses in regions 160-218 and 743-854. Nearly half of unique spike-specific TCRs reportedly recognized epitopes outside regions mutated in the B.1.351 and B.1.1.7 variants. Participants were mostly white British, with more females than males. The authors suggested clonal diversity may have been underestimated.

The time point label, as the study defines it: baseline before first vaccination. Vaccinee samples came from UK trials COV001 and COV002, including a single-blind randomized controlled phase 2/3 trial of AZD1222 (ChAdOx1 nCoV-19) in healthy adults. For TCRbeta chain sequencing, PBMC samples from trial participants were taken at day 0 and at day 28 after the second dose. This clone was detected once. Its antigen is not yet known. Qualities for individual bases were not recorded, and no much larger clone is one base off. Reading from cysteine to phenylalanine, the CDR3 counts 13 amino acids. Just CDR3 DNA is preserved here, 39 bases in frame from base 1. V and J are truncated by 5 bases and 5 bases respectively, leaving an intervening sequence of 12 bases. CDR1 SNHLY and CDR2 FYNNEI are derived from the germline V gene. The CDR3 regions of human TCRbeta chains were analyzed by immunosequencing. The original methods were these. Repertoire TCRs were matched against a reference library of SARS-CoV-2-specific TCRs generated with the MIRA antigen-specificity platform. Breadth meant the fraction of unique TCRs that were SARS-CoV-2-associated, whereas depth meant the fraction of total T cells that were SARS-CoV-2-associated. Using the MIRA data, each spike-specific TCR was mapped to the spike region that the TCR reacts to and placed in a CD4 or CD8 class. Log10-transformed breadth and depth values were compared by one-way ANOVA with Sidak's multiple comparisons tests. The table was pulled from immuneACCESS by TCRdb, which kept in-frame rearrangements only. Such tables lose some clones; where checked, under half of the loss comes from unresolved V genes, and the rest has no known cause. D and trimming come from the DNA, and the V and J calls and clone size come from that table. The sample includes about 160,000 clones, with about 93% observed a single time. The top ten clones comprise around 1.3% of the sample.

Rearrangement joined TRBV2 to TRBJ1-1; the D gene identity is not certain. This receptor was taken from an adult in good health. The sequences come from peripheral blood, collected on day 0 of AZD1222 vaccination. In nucleotide form, the sequence is TGTGCCAGCAGTAGCGGGCGGGTGACTGAAGCTTTCTTT. Translated, this gives CASSSGRVTEAFF.